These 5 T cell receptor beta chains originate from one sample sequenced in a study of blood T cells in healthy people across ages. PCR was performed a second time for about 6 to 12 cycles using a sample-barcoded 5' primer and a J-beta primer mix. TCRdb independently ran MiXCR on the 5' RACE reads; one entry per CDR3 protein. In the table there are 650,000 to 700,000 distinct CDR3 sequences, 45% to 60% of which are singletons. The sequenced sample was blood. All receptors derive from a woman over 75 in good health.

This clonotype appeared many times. The CDR3 DNA is TGCAGCGTTGTCAGGGGGTCCGGGGAGCTGTTTTTT. Translated: CSVVRGSGELFF. This rearrangement joins TRBV29-1 to TRBJ2-2, with TRBD1 matching over 7 bases. V lost 4 bases, J lost 6 bases, and 2 bases stayed unmatched. Germline CDR1 SQVTM, CDR2 ANQGSEA. The CDR3 length is 12 residues.

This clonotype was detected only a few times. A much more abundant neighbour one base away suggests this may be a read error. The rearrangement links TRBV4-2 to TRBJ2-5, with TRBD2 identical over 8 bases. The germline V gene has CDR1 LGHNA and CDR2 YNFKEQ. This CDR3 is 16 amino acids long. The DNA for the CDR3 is TGTGCCAGCAGCCATCCACCGGGACTAGTTGAAGAGACCCAGTGCTTC. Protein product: CASSHPPGLVEETQCF.

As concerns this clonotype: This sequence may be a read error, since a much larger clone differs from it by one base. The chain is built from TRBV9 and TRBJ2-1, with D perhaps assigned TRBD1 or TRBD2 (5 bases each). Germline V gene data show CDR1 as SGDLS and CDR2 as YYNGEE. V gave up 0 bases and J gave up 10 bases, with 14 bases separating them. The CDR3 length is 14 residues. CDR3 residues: CASSVGGDGLEQFF. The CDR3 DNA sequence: TGTGCCAGCAGCGTAGGAGGGGACGGGTTAGAGCAGTTCTTC. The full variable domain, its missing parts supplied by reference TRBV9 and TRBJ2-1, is DSGVTQTPKHLITATGQRVTLRCSPRSGDLSVYWYQQSLDQGLQFLIQYYNGEERAKGNILERFSAQQFPDLHSELNLSSLELGDSALYFCASSVGGDGLEQFFGPGTRLTVL.

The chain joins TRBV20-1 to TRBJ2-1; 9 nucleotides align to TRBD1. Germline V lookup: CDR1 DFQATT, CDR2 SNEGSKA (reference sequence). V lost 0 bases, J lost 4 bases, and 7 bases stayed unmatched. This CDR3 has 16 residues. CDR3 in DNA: TGCAGTGCTAGAGATTTCGGACAGGGGTTATACAATGAGCAGTTCTTC. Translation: CSARDFGQGLYNEQFF.

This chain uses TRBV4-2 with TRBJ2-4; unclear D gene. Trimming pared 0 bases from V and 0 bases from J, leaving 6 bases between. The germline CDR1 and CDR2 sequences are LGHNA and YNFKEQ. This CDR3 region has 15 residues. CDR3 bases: TGTGCCAGCAGCCAAGATGAACTAGCCAAAAACATTCAGTACTTC. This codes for CASSQDELAKNIQYF.